This T cell receptor beta chain was recorded in a study of glioma-infiltrating T cells. This CDR3 has 13 amino acids. Trimming removed 6 bases at V and 14 bases at J, with 20 bases between. Germline V gene data show CDR1 as SGHTA and CDR2 as FQGNSA. As for this clonotype: Its antigen is currently unknown.

General observations from the study: Non-neoplastic patients had below-expected tissue-blood divergence, while all gliomas exceeded expectation.

TCR alpha and beta CDR3 regions were amplified from RNA using iRepertoire nested multiplex PCR. For one-step reverse transcription and amplification, about 90-450 ng of tissue mRNA or PBMC total RNA was used. TCRdb passed the multiplex PCR reads through MiXCR, listing each CDR3 protein once. The table shows under 200,000 distinct CDR3 sequences, with more than 35% occurring only once. The source material was glioma tissue, nonneoplastic brain tissue, or PBMCs (not recorded which). The chain uses TRBV7-2 and TRBJ1-5; perhaps TRBD1 as D (5 bases). This sequence was found in a human donor with low-grade glioma or glioblastoma, undergoing nonglioma brain surgery, or in good health (not recorded which). The CDR3 region has the DNA TGTGCCAGCAGTTTCGGGGGGTATCAACCCAAGCATTTT. It encodes CASSFGGYQPKHF.